The 30 T cell receptor beta chains presented below share a single source sample, sequenced in a study of CXCR3-negative and CXCR3-positive naive CD8 T cells. Libraries of TRB cDNA were made by 5' RACE and carried UMIs. TCRdb reanalyzed the 5' RACE reads and collapses them to one entry per CDR3 protein, without DNA. This listing includes 45,000 or so distinct CDR3 sequences. Input material: memory CD8+ T cells from blood. Every receptor here comes from a human donor in good health. Some clones in this sample may be carry-over from other donors' samples.

According to its frequency, this clonotype is medium-sized. The chain carries TRBV3-1 and TRBJ2-1. CDR3 length: 15 residues. Per the germline V gene, CDR1 is LGHDT and CDR2 is YNNKEL (reference sequence). CDR3 protein: CASSQAWGTYNEQFF.

The V gene is TRBV12-3 or TRBV12-4, the J gene TRBJ1-1. CDR3 length: 13 amino acids. The CDR3 region is CASSLGLGIEAFF.

V and J are TRBV28 and TRBJ1-6. The CDR3 totals 18 residues. In germline, CDR1 is MDHEN, CDR2 SYDVKM. CDR3 region: CASQKPGLNSGRNSPLHF. Full variable domain (outside the CDR3, taken from reference TRBV28 and TRBJ1-6): DVKVTQSSRYLVKRTGEKVFLECVQDMDHENMFWYRQDPGLGLRLIYFSYDVKMKEKGDIPEGYSVSREKKERFSLILESASTNQTSMYLCASQKPGLNSGRNSPLHFGNGTRLTVT.

The chain combines TRBV6-5 with TRBJ1-2. Germline V gives CDR1 MNHEY, CDR2 SVGAGI. CDR3 length: 15 amino acids. This CDR3 is CASSYSKSSGYGYTF.

The chain's CDR3 is CSVESPGDGLTEAFF. This chain joins TRBV29-1 and TRBJ1-1; as DNA is missing, the TRBD1 call by TCRdb cannot be tested. CDR1 and CDR2 from the germline V gene are SQVTM and ANQGSEA. The CDR3 totals 15 residues.

V usage is TRBV5-1 and J usage is TRBJ2-1. The CDR3 sequence is 14 residues long. In germline, CDR1 is SGHRS, CDR2 YFSETQ. The CDR3 loop is CASNPTSSYNEQFF.

The V gene is TRBV7-2, the J gene TRBJ2-3; TCRdb calls TRBD1, which cannot be checked without DNA. The germline V gene has CDR1 SGHTA and CDR2 FQGNSA. The CDR3 covers 15 residues. The CDR3: CASNSGTGFADTQYF.

CDR3 sequence reads: CSVLGTFQGHTGELFF. The rearrangement uses TRBV29-1 and TRBJ2-2; TCRdb indicates TRBD2, and absent DNA this call remains unverified. The CDR3 consists of 16 residues. From germline, CDR1 is SQVTM and CDR2 ANQGSEA.

The V call is TRBV7-6, the J call TRBJ2-1; with no DNA, the TCRdb D assignment of TRBD1 cannot be verified. Germline V gene lookup returns CDR1 SGHVS and CDR2 FNYEAQ. The CDR3 length is 13 residues. CDR3 residues: CASSFGGRNEQFF.

The chain recombines TRBV6-6 with TRBJ1-1; absent DNA, TCRdb's TRBD1 call cannot be checked. This CDR3 has 12 residues. The germline CDR1 and CDR2 sequences are MNHNY and SVGAGI (reference sequence). The CDR3 loop reads CASTSGGTEAFF.

The J gene is TRBJ1-5, the V gene TRBV18; TCRdb designates TRBD1, a call that cannot be tested without DNA. The CDR3 is made up of 17 amino acids. Germline V gene data show CDR1 as KGHSH and CDR2 as LQKENI. The CDR3 region is CASSQYRSLDSNQPQHF.

The gene calls are TRBV12-3 or TRBV12-4 and TRBJ2-7; absent DNA, TCRdb's TRBD1 call cannot be checked. This CDR3 is built from 16 residues. CDR3 amino acids: CASSRTGTGIAYEQYF.

The gene calls are TRBV7-2 and TRBJ2-7; TCRdb returns TRBD1, unconfirmable since there is no DNA. CDR3 length equals 18 residues. Germline V gives CDR1 SGHTA, CDR2 FQGNSA. CDR3 amino acids: CASSSTPPDVYRAYEQYF.

This clonotype is deemed large (0.1 to 1%) by its frequency. This chain links TRBV4-3 with TRBJ1-5. Germline CDR1 reads LGHNA; CDR2 reads YSLEER. This CDR3 region has 13 residues. CDR3: CASSQDYIQPQHF.

The V call is TRBV6-4, the J call TRBJ2-1; TCRdb selects TRBD1, and the lack of DNA leaves this call unchecked. The CDR3 length is 14 residues. Germline assignment: CDR1 MRHNA and CDR2 SNTAGT. CDR3 protein: CASSEGGDYNEQFF.

The gene calls are TRBV10-3 and TRBJ1-3. This CDR3 has 13 residues. Germline V gene sequence: CDR1 ENHRY, CDR2 SYGVKD. This CDR3 is CAISDSGRNTIYF.

The chain employs TRBV6-1 and TRBJ2-5; without DNA, the TCRdb call of TRBD1 cannot be checked. There are 13 residues in the CDR3. Germline CDR1 is MNHNS and CDR2 is SASEGT. The CDR3 here is CASTVQAQETQYF.

This chain connects TRBV12-3 or TRBV12-4 to TRBJ1-6; TCRdb outputs TRBD1, but without DNA this stays unchecked. The CDR3 is made up of 14 amino acids. The CDR3 loop is CASSSAGVNSPLHF.

This chain connects TRBV12-3 or TRBV12-4 to TRBJ2-7; TCRdb lists TRBD1, though no DNA is available to test this call. CDR3 length equals 14 residues. CDR3 loop: CASSFDSPGIQQYF.

The chain uses TRBV24-1 and TRBJ2-1; with no DNA, the TCRdb D assignment of TRBD1 cannot be verified. Germline V gene sequence: CDR1 KGHDR, CDR2 SFDVKD. This CDR3 contains 14 residues. The chain's CDR3 is CATSDGAGRGEQFF.

The CDR3 loop is CASSIGVPDGPRAGELFF. V and J are TRBV4-2 and TRBJ2-2; TCRdb selects TRBD2, and the lack of DNA leaves this call unchecked. In germline, CDR1 is LGHNA, CDR2 YNFKEQ. This CDR3 is 18 amino acids long.

The chain uses TRBV4-3 and TRBJ1-3; without DNA, the TCRdb call of TRBD1 cannot be checked. Germline V gene data show CDR1 as LGHNA and CDR2 as YSLEER. The CDR3 covers 16 residues. CDR3 loop: CASSQDGANSGNTIYF.

The rearrangement joins TRBV29-1 to TRBJ2-7; with no DNA, the TCRdb D assignment of TRBD1 cannot be verified. This CDR3 region has 16 residues. Looked up from germline, CDR1 is SQVTM and CDR2 is ANQGSEA. CDR3 sequence: CSVEVGTGYSRGEQYF.

The chain's CDR3 is CASSFGRSGNQPQHF. This chain joins TRBV5-6 and TRBJ1-5. The CDR3 loop spans 15 amino acids. Germline V gene data show CDR1 as SGHDT and CDR2 as YYEEEE. The full variable domain, rest sourced from reference TRBV5-6 and TRBJ1-5, is DAGVTQSPTHLIKTRGQQVTLRCSPKSGHDTVSWYQQALGQGPQFIFQYYEEEERQRGNFPDRFSGHQFPNYSSELNVNALLLGDSALYLCASSFGRSGNQPQHFGDGTRLSIL.

The chain has TRBV13 and TRBJ2-5; TCRdb indicates TRBD1, and absent DNA this call remains unverified. This CDR3 region has 15 residues. The V gene's germline CDR1 is PRHDT and CDR2 FYEKMQ (reference sequence). The CDR3 loop is CASQGRRGDEETQYF.

This clonotype is deemed medium-sized by its frequency. This sequence joins TRBV7-7 and TRBJ2-7; TCRdb's assignment of TRBD2 cannot be checked, as there is no DNA. The length of the CDR3 is 17 residues. Germline CDR1 is SSHAT and CDR2 is FNYEAQ (reference sequence). The CDR3 here is CASSHRTSGGTAYEQYF.

This chain uses TRBV6-6 with TRBJ1-1; TCRdb reports TRBD1, a call that lacks DNA to check it against. This CDR3 region has 11 residues. Germline-derived CDR1 and CDR2 are MNHNY and SVGAGI (reference sequence). CDR3 amino acids: CASSSTVEAFF.

CDR3 sequence reads: CASSQETGGWYAFF. The V gene is TRBV3-1, the J gene TRBJ1-1; TCRdb's D call of TRBD1 is untestable without DNA. The CDR3 has 14 amino acids. Germline loops: CDR1 LGHDT, CDR2 YNNKEL (reference sequence).

J is TRBJ2-3 and V is TRBV7-3; TCRdb gives TRBD1 as the D gene, but with no DNA this cannot be confirmed. This CDR3 has 13 amino acids. Germline values: CDR1 SGHTA, CDR2 FQGTGA. The CDR3 loop reads CASRGGSTDTQYF.

The rearrangement uses TRBV4-2 and TRBJ2-7; the TCRdb call, TRBD2, lacks DNA for checking. CDR1 and CDR2 from the germline V gene are LGHNA and YNFKEQ. This CDR3 contains 12 residues. CDR3 amino acids: CASSQGPWEQYF.